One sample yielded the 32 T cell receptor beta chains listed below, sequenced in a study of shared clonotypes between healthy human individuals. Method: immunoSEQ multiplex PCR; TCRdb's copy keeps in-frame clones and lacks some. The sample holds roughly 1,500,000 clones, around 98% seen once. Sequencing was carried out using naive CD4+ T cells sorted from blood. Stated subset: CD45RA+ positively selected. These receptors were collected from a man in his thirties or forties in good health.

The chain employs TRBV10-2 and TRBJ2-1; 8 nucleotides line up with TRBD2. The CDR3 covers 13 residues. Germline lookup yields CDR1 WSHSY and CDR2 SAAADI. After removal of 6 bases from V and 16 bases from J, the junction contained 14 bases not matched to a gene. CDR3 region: CASSSSGDRGGFF. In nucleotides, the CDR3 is TGCGCCAGCAGCTCTTCGGGGGACCGGGGGGGATTCTTC.

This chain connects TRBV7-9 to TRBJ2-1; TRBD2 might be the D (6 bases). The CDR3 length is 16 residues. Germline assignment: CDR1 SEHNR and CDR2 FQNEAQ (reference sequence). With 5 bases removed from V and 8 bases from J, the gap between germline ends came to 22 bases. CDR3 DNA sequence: TGTGCCAGCAGCAACGGATGGGCCTCCGGGGGTTATGAGCAGTTCTTC. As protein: CASSNGWASGGYEQFF.

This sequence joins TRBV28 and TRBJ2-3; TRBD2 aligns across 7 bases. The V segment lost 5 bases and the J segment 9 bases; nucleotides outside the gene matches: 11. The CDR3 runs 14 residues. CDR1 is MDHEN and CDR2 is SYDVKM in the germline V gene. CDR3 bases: TGTGCCAGCAGTCTCTTTTCGGGAGGCGGCACGCAGTATTTT. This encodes CASSLFSGGGTQYF.

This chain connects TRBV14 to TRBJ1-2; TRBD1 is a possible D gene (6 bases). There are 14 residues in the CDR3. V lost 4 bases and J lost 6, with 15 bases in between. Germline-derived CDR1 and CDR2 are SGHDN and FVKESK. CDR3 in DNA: TGTGCCAGCAGCCGATATAGGACAGAGGATGGCTACACCTTC. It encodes CASSRYRTEDGYTF.

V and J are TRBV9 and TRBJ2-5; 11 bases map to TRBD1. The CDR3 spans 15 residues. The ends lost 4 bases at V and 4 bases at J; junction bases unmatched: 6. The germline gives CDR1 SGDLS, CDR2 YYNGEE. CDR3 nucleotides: TGTGCCAGCAGCACCCGGACAGGGGGCACAGAGACCCAGTACTTC. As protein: CASSTRTGGTETQYF.

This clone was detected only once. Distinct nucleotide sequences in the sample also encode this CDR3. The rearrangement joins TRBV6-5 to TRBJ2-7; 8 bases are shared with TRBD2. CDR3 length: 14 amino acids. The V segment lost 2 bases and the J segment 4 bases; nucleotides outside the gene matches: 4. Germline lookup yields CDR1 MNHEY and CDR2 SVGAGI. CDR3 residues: CASSYLAGSYEQYF. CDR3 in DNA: TGTGCCAGCAGTTACCTAGCGGGTTCATACGAGCAGTACTTC.

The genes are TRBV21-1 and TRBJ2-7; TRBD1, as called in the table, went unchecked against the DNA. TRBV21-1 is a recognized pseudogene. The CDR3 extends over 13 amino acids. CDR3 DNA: TGTGCCAGCAGCAAAGTAGGGGTTTACCACCCCCGGTTC. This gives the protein CASSKVGVYHPRF.

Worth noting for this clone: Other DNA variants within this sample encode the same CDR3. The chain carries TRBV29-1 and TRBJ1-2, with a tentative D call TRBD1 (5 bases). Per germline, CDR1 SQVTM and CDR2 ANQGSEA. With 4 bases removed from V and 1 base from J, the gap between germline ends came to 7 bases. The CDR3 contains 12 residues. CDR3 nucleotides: TGCAGCGTTGTTGGGGGTAACTATGGCTACACCTTC. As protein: CSVVGGNYGYTF.

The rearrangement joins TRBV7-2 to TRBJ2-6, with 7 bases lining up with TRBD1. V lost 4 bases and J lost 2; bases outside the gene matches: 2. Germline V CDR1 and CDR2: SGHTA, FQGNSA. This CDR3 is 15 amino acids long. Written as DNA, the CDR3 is TGTGCCAGCAGCTCAAGGGGGCCTGGGGCCAACGTCCTGACTTTC. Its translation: CASSSRGPGANVLTF.

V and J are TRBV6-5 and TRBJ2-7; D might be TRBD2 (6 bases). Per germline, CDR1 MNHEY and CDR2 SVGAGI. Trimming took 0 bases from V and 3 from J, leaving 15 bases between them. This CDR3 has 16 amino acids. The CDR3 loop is CASSYSEDYVFYEQYF. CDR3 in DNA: TGTGCCAGCAGTTACTCGGAGGACTATGTTTTCTACGAGCAGTACTTC.

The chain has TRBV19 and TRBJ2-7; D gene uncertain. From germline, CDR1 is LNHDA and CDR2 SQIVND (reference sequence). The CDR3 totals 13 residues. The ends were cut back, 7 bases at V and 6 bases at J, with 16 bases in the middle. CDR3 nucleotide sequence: TGTGCCAGTACTAAAAGAGGCAGTAGCGAGCAGTACTTC. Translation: CASTKRGSSEQYF. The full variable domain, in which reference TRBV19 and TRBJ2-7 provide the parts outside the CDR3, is DGGITQSPKYLFRKEGQNVTLSCEQNLNHDAMYWYRQDPGQGLRLIYYSQIVNDFQKGDIAEGYSVSREKKESFPLTVTSAQKNPTAFYLCASTKRGSSEQYFGPGTRLTVT.

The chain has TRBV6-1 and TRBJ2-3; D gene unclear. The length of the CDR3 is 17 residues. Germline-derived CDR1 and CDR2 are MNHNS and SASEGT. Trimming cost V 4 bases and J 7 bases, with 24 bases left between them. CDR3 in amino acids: CASSGGGLTNHPYTQYF. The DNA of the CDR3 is TGTGCCAGCAGTGGGGGTGGGCTAACCAATCATCCATATACGCAGTATTTT.

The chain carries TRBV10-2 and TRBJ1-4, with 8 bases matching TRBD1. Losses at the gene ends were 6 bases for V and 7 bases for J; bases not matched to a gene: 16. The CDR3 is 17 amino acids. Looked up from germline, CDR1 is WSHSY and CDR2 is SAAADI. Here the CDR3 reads CASSGWAGRGRVEKLFF. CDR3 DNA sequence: TGCGCCAGCAGCGGTTGGGCGGGCAGGGGGCGCGTTGAAAAACTGTTTTTT.

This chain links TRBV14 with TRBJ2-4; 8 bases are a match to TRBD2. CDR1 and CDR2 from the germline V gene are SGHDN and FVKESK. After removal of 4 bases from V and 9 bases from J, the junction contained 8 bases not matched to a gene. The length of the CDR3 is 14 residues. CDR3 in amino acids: CASSPLREGSIQYF. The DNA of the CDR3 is TGTGCCAGCAGCCCGCTACGGGAGGGGAGCATTCAGTACTTC.

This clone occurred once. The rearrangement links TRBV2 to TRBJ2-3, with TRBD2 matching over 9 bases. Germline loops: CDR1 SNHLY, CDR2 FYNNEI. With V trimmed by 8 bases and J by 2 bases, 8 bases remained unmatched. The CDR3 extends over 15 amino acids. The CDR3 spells CASRKREVFTDTQYF. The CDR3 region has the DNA TGTGCCAGCCGAAAGCGGGAGGTATTCACAGATACGCAGTATTTT.

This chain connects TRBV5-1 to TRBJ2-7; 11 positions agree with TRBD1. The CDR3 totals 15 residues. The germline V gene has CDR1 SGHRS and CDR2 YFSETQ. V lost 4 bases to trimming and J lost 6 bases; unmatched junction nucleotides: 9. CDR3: CASSPQGQGAGEQYF. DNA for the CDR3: TGCGCCAGCAGCCCTCAAGGACAGGGGGCAGGCGAGCAGTACTTC.

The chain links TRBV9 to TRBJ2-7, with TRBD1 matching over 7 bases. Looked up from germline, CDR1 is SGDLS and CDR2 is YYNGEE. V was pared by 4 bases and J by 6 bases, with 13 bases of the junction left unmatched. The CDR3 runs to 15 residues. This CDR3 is CASSKGTVLAGEQYF. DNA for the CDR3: TGTGCCAGCAGCAAGGGGACAGTTCTAGCCGGCGAGCAGTACTTC.

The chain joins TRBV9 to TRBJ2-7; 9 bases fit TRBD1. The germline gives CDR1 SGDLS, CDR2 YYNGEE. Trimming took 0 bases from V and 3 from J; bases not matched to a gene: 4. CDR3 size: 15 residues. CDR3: CASSVAWDRDYEQYF. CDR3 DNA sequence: TGTGCCAGCAGCGTAGCGTGGGACAGGGACTACGAGCAGTACTTC.

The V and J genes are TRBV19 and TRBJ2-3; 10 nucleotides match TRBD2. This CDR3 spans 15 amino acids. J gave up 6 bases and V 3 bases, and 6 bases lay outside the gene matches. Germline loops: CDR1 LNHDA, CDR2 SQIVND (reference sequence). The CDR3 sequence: CASSIGAGGFDTQYF. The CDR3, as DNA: TGTGCCAGTAGTATCGGAGCGGGAGGGTTCGATACGCAGTATTTT.

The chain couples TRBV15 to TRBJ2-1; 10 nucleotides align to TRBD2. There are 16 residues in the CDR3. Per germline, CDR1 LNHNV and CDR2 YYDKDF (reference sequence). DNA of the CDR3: TGTGCAACCGGAGGGAAAACTAGCGGGGTTACAAATGAGCAGTTCTTC. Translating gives CATGGKTSGVTNEQFF.

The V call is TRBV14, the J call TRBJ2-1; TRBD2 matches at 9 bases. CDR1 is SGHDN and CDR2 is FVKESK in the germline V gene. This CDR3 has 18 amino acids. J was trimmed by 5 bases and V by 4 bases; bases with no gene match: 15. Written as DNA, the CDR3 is TGTGCCAGCAGCCTCTTTGACCTTAGCGGGAGTAGTAACAATGAGCAGTTCTTC. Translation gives CASSLFDLSGSSNNEQFF.

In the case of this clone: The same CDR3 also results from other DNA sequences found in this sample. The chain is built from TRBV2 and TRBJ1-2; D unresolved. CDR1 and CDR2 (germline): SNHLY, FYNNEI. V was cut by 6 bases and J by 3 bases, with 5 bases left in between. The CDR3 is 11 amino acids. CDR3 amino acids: CASREDYGYTF. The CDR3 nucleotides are TGTGCCAGCAGGGAGGACTATGGCTACACCTTC.

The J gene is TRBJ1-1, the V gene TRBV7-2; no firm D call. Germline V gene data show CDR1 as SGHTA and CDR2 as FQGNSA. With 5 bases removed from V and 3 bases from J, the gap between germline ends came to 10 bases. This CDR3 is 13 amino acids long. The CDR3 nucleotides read TGTGCCAGCAGCGCCCAAGTCGACACTGAAGCTTTCTTT. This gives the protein CASSAQVDTEAFF.

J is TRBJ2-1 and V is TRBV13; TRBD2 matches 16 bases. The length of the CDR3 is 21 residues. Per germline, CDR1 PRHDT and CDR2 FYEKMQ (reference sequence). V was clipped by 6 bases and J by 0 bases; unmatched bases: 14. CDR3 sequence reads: CASRHTGTSGRGPSSYNEQFF. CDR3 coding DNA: TGTGCCAGCAGACATACCGGGACTAGCGGGAGGGGACCGAGCTCCTACAATGAGCAGTTCTTC.

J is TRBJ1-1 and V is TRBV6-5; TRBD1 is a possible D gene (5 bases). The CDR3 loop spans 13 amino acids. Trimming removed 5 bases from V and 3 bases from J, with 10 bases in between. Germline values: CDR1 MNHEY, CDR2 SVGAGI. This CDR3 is CASSKGMHTEAFF. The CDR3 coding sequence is TGTGCCAGCAGTAAGGGGATGCACACTGAAGCTTTCTTT.

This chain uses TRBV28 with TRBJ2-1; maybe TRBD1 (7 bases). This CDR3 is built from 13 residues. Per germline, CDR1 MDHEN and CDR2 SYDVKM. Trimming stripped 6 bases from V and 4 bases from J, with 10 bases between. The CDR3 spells CASRAGQYNEQFF. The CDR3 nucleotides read TGTGCCAGCAGGGCGGGACAGTACAATGAGCAGTTCTTC.

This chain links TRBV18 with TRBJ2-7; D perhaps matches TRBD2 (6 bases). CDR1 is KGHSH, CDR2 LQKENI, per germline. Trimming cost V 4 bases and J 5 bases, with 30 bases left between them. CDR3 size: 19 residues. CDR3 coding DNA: TGTGCCAGCTCACTGGGCGGGGCAGGGAGAAGAGGATTTCTCGACGAGCAGTACTTC. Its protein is CASSLGGAGRRGFLDEQYF.

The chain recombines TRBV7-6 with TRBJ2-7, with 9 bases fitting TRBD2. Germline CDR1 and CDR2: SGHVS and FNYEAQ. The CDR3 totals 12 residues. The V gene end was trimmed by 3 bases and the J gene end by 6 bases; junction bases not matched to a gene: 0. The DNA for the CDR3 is TGTGCCAGCAGCTTTAGCGGGAGCGAGCAGTACTTC. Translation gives CASSFSGSEQYF. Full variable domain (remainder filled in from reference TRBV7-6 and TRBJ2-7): GAGVSQSPRYKVTKRGQDVALRCDPISGHVSLYWYRQALGQGPEFLTYFNYEAQQDKSGLPNDRFSAERPEGSISTLTIQRTEQRDSAMYRCASSFSGSEQYFGPGTRLTVT.

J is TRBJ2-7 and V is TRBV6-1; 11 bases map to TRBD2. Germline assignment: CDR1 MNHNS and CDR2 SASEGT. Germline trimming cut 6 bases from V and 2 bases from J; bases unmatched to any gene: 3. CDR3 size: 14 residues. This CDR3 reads CASRELAGAYEQYF. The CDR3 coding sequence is TGTGCCAGCAGGGAACTAGCGGGGGCCTACGAGCAGTACTTC.

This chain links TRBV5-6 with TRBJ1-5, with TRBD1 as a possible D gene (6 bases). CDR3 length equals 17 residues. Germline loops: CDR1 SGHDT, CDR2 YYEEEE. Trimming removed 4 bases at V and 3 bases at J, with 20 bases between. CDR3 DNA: TGTGCCAGCAGCCAGGCGACAGGACAACCCACCAATCAGCCCCAGCATTTT. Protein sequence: CASSQATGQPTNQPQHF. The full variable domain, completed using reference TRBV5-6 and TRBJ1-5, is DAGVTQSPTHLIKTRGQQVTLRCSPKSGHDTVSWYQQALGQGPQFIFQYYEEEERQRGNFPDRFSGHQFPNYSSELNVNALLLGDSALYLCASSQATGQPTNQPQHFGDGTRLSIL.

In nucleotides, the CDR3 is TGTGCCAGCAAAGCCTCCTACAATGAGCAGTTCTTC. It encodes CASKASYNEQFF. The chain links TRBV21-1 to TRBJ2-1; the tabulated D call, TRBD2, remains unverified against the DNA. TRBV21-1 is classified as a pseudogene. The CDR3 has 12 residues.

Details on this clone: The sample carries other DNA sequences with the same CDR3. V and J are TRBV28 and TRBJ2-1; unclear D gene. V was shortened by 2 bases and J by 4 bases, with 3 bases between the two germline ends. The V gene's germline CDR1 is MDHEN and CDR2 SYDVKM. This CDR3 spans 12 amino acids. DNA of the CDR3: TGTGCCAGCAGTTTAAGGTACAATGAGCAGTTCTTC. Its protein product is CASSLRYNEQFF.